This TCR gamma chain is drawn from a study of gamma-delta chains in newborns, infants, children. The overall study: Microbial exposure reportedly drives polyclonal innate γδ T cell expansion after birth.

Per the germline V gene, CDR1 is GITISATS and CDR2 is ISYDGTV (reference sequence). This CDR3 contains 17 residues. The J segment lost 4 bases and the V segment lost 2 bases, leaving 5 bases of the junction unmatched. This clone was seen a few times. The same CDR3 arises from other DNA sequences in this sample as well. TCRdb re-processed the reads using CATT. The profile shows around 1,700 gamma-chain clones, almost 70% of them singletons. This rearrangement joins TRGV9 to TRGJP. The J gene was not available in TCRdb and was assigned here by matching the DNA to germline segments. The origin of this receptor is a child who was a newborn, infant or young child, either healthy, febrile or measles-vaccinated (not recorded which). The sequencing input was blood. The CDR3 coding sequence is TGTGCCTTGTGGGAGGCGAGTCAAGAGTTGGGCAAAAAAATCAAGGTATTT. It yields the protein CALWEASQELGKKIKVF.